This T cell receptor (beta chain) was documented in a study of T-cell reconstitution after alpha-beta-depleted transplantation in children. The sample holds a few counts of this clonotype. Unique molecular identifiers were built into the TCRbeta library. In TCRdb, the PCR reads were re-called with MiXCR into one record per CDR3 protein. The repertoire consists of about 610,000 distinct CDR3 sequences, with roughly a tenth occurring once and the leading ten covering roughly 4%. Material: PBMCs from the stem cell graft donor, obtained from the stem cell graft. This receptor was taken from a human donor who donated a stem cell graft to a child with acute myeloid leukemia.

The DNA for the CDR3 is TGTGCCAGCAGGTCCGGGACGGGTCACACTGAAGCTTTCTTT. It specifies CASRSGTGHTEAFF. The gene calls are TRBV6-1 and TRBJ1-1; tentative D call: TRBD1 (5 bases). CDR3 length equals 14 residues. The germline gives CDR1 MNHNS, CDR2 SASEGT. Trimming left V 6 bases short and J 3 bases short, with 14 bases between.